This TCR beta chain appears in the sequencing data of a study of T cell responses to AZD1222 COVID-19 vaccine. The repertoire was sequenced with immunoSEQ multiplex PCR; TCRdb's copy has only in-frame clones and lacks some. The sample yields about 150,000 clones, 88% seen once. The CDR3 runs 15 residues. V was clipped by 2 bases and J by 5 bases; unmatched bases: 5. CDR1 is SGHNT, CDR2 YYREEE, per germline (reference sequence). V usage is TRBV5-4 and J usage is TRBJ2-7, with TRBD2 identical over 12 bases. The receptor was derived from an adult in good health. The source material was peripheral blood, sampled on day 0 of AZD1222 vaccination. The CDR3 protein is CASSFPSGGVNEQYF. The CDR3, as DNA: TGTGCCAGCAGCTTCCCTAGCGGGGGGGTGAACGAGCAGTACTTC.